This TCR beta chain was recovered during a study of blood T cells in healthy people across ages. After removal of 0 bases from V and 2 bases from J, the junction contained 9 bases not matched to a gene. Germline assignment: CDR1 LGHDT and CDR2 YNNKEL (reference sequence). The CDR3 extends over 19 amino acids. General study points: Roughly linear age-related decline in beta diversity appeared, significant by age about 37.

A second PCR, run for about 7 to 11 cycles, used a sample-barcoded 5' primer plus a J-beta primer mix. MiXCR, run by TCRdb on the 5' RACE reads, gives a single entry per CDR3 protein. The data show around 940,000 distinct CDR3 sequences, roughly 51% seen once. Comment on this clonotype: Its antigen is unidentified.

This sequence originates from a woman aged 55-69 years in good health. Sequenced sample: blood. The chain joins TRBV3-1 to TRBJ2-3; 12 bases fit TRBD2. The CDR3 reads CASSQEAHGLAGLTDTQYF. CDR3 DNA sequence: TGTGCCAGCAGCCAAGAGGCCCACGGACTAGCGGGACTCACAGATACGCAGTATTTT.